The following is a T cell receptor beta chain sequence with its context. Specified time point: patch test 1, 2 weeks after DPC sensitization. Sample treatment: therapeutic diphenylcyclopropenone sensitization with weekly scalp DPC. MiXCR, applied by TCRdb to the RACE reads, yields one record per CDR3 protein. This sample has approximately 340,000 distinct CDR3 sequences, with around 7% found just once. The CDR3 consists of 15 residues. Germline V lookup: CDR1 SGDLS, CDR2 YYNGEE. Trimming took 6 bases from V and 2 from J, leaving 16 bases between them. The data derive from a study of human T cells and chemical hapten exposure. Overall study context: Sensitizing treatment utilized 2% DPC over a roughly 2 cm by roughly 2 cm portion of upper inner arm skin. Variation in per-sample TCR yields came mainly from small pooled library volume differences.

The rearrangement joins TRBV9 to TRBJ2-3; no firm D call. Here the sequenced sample was whole blood, taken in connection with sensitization to the hapten diphenylcyclopropenone (DPC). The TCR comes from a woman aged 18-30 years with alopecia areata. Some clones in this sample may be carry-over from other donors' samples. In DNA, the CDR3 is TGTGCCAGCACCTTAGGCGGCCAAAACACAGATACGCAGTATTTT. Its translation is CASTLGGQNTDTQYF.